A selection of T cell receptor delta chains follows, all from one sample in a study of gamma-delta T cells after stem cell transplantation. TCRdb applied CATT to the RT-PCR reads for clone calling. The table lists around 2,500 delta-chain clones, approximately 20% of them singletons. Sequenced sample: gamma-delta T cells. These receptors were collected from a human donor. It is not recorded whose cells these are; they may come from a transplant donor. The CDR3 runs from the conserved cysteine through the conserved F or W. A D gene is named only where the DNA matches it firmly. Size is stated for part of the rows, as once, few or many counts, or as a class when the clone is expanded.

V	D	size	J	DNA	CDR3
TRDV1	NA	NA	TRDJ1	TGTGCTCTTGGGGAACCGGAACCTCATTTCCTGACATTCGACAGGGGACCCTACACCGATAAACTCATCTTT	CALGEPEPHFLTFDRGPYTDKLIF
TRDV1	NA	medium-sized	TRDJ1	TGTGCTCTTGGGGAACTCAGCCTCAGGAGGACCTTTACTACTCGGACCGATAAACTCATCTTT	CALGELSLRRTFTTRTDKLIF
TRDV1	NA	few	TRDJ1	TGTGCTCTTGGGGACTACTGGACCGATAAACTCATCTTT	CALGDYWTDKLIF
TRDV3	TRDD3	medium-sized	TRDJ1	TGTGCCTTGTCCGACTGGGGGATACGCGCCGATAAACTCATCTTT	CALSDWGIRADKLIF
TRDV1	NA	few	TRDJ1	TGTGCTCTTGGGGAACCCTTCCTCAGTCTTCCTGGGGCTAAACTCATCTTT	CALGEPFLSLPGAKLIF
TRDV1	NA	large	TRDJ1	TGTGCTCTTGGGGAGCCGCCTTCCCCTCGGGGGATGAGGGCCTGGGGCCGTTACACCGATAAACTCATCTTT	CALGEPPSPRGMRAWGRYTDKLIF
TRAV29/DV5	TRDD3	medium-sized	TRDJ1	TGTGCAGCCGTTTGGGGGATACCTCCCACCGATAAACTCATCTTT	CAAVWGIPPTDKLIF
TRDV2	TRDD3	NA	TRDJ3	TGTGCCTGTGACACCCTGCTACTGGGGCCCTTGTACACCCGACAGATGTTTTTC	CACDTLLLGPLYTRQMFF
TRDV3	NA	few	TRDJ1	TGTGCCTTTAAACGGCTTCCTACCCCTCTACTGGGGGACCTGTACACCGATAAACTCATCTTT	CAFKRLPTPLLGDLYTDKLIF
TRDV3	NA	medium-sized	TRDJ1	TGTGCCTTTAACGGGCCTTCCGGGGGATGCACCGATAAACTCATCTTT	CAFNGPSGGCTDKLIF
TRDV1	NA	NA	TRDJ1	TGTGCTCTTGGGGAACAGCTTGGTATCCTGTTCTCGTACACCGATAAACTCATCTTT	CALGEQLGILFSYTDKLIF
TRDV1	NA	medium-sized	TRDJ3	TGTGCTCTTGGGGAACTAAATCCCATCCTGTCGGGGGGCCCCACCTGGGACACCCGACAGATGTTTTTC	CALGELNPILSGGPTWDTRQMFF
TRDV1	TRDD3	few	TRDJ1	TGTGCTCTTGGGGAACGTCCCCCCCTAATCCGTTGGGTGGGGGATAACAGGTCCCTGGTCGTCTACACCGATAAACTCATCTTT	CALGERPPLIRWVGDNRSLVVYTDKLIF
TRDV3	TRDD3	NA	TRDJ1	TGTGCCTTTATAGGGGAGACTGGGGGATACACCGATAAACTCATCTTT	CAFIGETGGYTDKLIF
TRDV3	TRDD3	NA	TRDJ3	TGTGCCTTTCCCCCTTTACTGGGGGATTTTTCCTGGGACACCCGACAGATGTTTTTC	CAFPPLLGDFSWDTRQMFF
TRDV1	TRDD3	NA	TRDJ1	TGTGCTCTTGGGGAACGCGGACTACCCTACTGGGGGATAGGCACCGGTAAACTCATCTTT	CALGERGLPYWGIGTGKLIF
TRDV1	TRDD3	few	TRDJ1	TGTGCTCTTGGGGAGCTCCGAAGAGATCCCCTTTGGGGGATAAGGGCATACACCGATAAACTCATCTTT	CALGELRRDPLWGIRAYTDKLIF
TRAV29/DV5	TRDD3	NA	TRDJ1	TGTGCAGCCACAGTCAATCCTCCTACAGGGGCGGGGTGCTGGGGGACTCCTTACACCGATAAACTCATCTTT	CAATVNPPTGAGCWGTPYTDKLIF
TRDV1	TRDD3	few	TRDJ2	TGTGCTCTTGGGCGAGCGGCGAAGCGGGTGAGAAAGCCTGGGGGTGTACTGGGGCCTTTCGGGCATTTGACAGCACAACTCTTCTTT	CALGRAAKRVRKPGGVLGPFGHLTAQLFF
TRDV2	TRDD3	large	TRDJ3	TGTGCCTGTGACACCGTACTGGGGGATACTCGGGGGAGCTCCTGGGACACCCGACAGATGTTTTTC	CACDTVLGDTRGSSWDTRQMFF
TRDV3	NA	medium-sized	TRDJ1	TGTGCCTTTGCTCACTTAGCGGGGGACTACACCGATAAACTCATCTTT	CAFAHLAGDYTDKLIF
TRDV3	NA	NA	TRDJ3	TGTGCCTTTATTCTTTGGGGGTCTGCGAGCTCCTGGGACACCCGACAGATGTTTTTC	CAFILWGSASSWDTRQMFF
TRDV1	NA	few	TRDJ1	TGTGCTCTTGGGGGGGGCCTTCGCGAGGTCCGGGGCCCCTACCCTGTTTACACCGATAAACTCATCTTT	CALGGGLREVRGPYPVYTDKLIF
TRDV1	NA	few	TRDJ1	TGCGCTCTAGGTCCTACAACCATGCTCAGACTCATCTTT	CALGPTTMLRLIF
TRDV1	NA	few	TRDJ1	TGTGCTCTTGGGGAAAGGAATGGGTTCCCCCTGGGGCCCGATGACACCGATAAACTCATCTTT	CALGERNGFPLGPDDTDKLIF
TRDV2	TRDD2	medium-sized	TRDJ1	TGTGCCTGTGACCTGGCCCCTTCCTACAACAATCGACTGGGTTCCGATAAACTCATCTTT	CACDLAPSYNNRLGSDKLIF
TRAV29/DV5	NA	few	TRDJ3	NA	CSVLLCSKLVLGDTSSWDTRQMFF
TRDV1	TRDD3	NA	TRDJ1	TGTGCTCTTGGGGAAATAAGCTCCCCTCCTACGACTAATCGTTTCCGTACTGGGGGCCCGTACACCGATAAACTCATCTTT	CALGEISSPPTTNRFRTGGPYTDKLIF
TRDV1	NA	medium-sized	TRDJ1	TGTGCTCTTGGGCGCGACTACCGCGAGGTGCGGGATAAACTCATCTTT	CALGRDYREVRDKLIF
TRDV1	TRDD3	NA	TRDJ2	TGTGCTCTTGGTAGATCAGCCTCTCTGGGGGACCCTCCAGCAGGGGCAGCACAACTCTTCTTT	CALGRSASLGDPPAGAAQLFF
TRDV3	TRDD3	NA	TRDJ3	TGTGCCTCCCCCATACTGGGGGATACGCGTCGGTCCTGGGACACCCGACAGATGTTTTTC	CASPILGDTRRSWDTRQMFF
TRDV3	TRDD2	NA	TRDJ1	TGTGCCTTTACCTTCCTACGACTGCTGGGGATTTACACCGATAAACTCATCTTT	CAFTFLRLLGIYTDKLIF
TRDV1	TRDD3	few	TRDJ1	TGTGCTCTTGGGGAACCCTCCAGAACCTTCCTACGATTTGGTACTGGGGGATACCCCAACACCGATAAACTCATCTTC	CALGEPSRTFLRFGTGGYPNTDKLIF
TRDV1	NA	NA	TRDJ1	TGTGCTCTAGGGGGGGGCCTTCGCGAAGTCCGGGGCCCCTACCCTGTTTACACCGATAAACTCATCTTT	CALGGGLREVRGPYPVYTDKLIF
TRDV2	NA	NA	TRDJ3	TGTGCCTGTGACACCTTGCTGATTCGCTCCTCGTACACCCTACAGATGTTTTTC	CACDTLLIRSSYTLQMFF
TRDV2	TRDD3	NA	TRDJ3	TGTGCCTGTGACTGGGGGAGCTCCTGGGACACCCGCCATATGTTTTTC	CACDWGSSWDTRHMFF
TRDV2	TRDD3	NA	TRDJ3	TGTGCCTGTGACGCCGCCCTAGTACTGGGGGATACTCGGCCCTCCTGGGACACCCGACAGATGTTTTTC	CACDAALVLGDTRPSWDTRQMFF
TRDV1	NA	medium-sized	TRDJ1	TGTGCTCTTGGGGAACTCGATCCTACGCTCTGGGGGTTACACACCGATAAACTCATCTTT	CALGELDPTLWGLHTDKLIF
TRDV2	NA	medium-sized	TRDJ3	TGTGCCTGTGACTCAGTACTGGGTACCAGCTCCTGGGACACCCGACAGATGTTTTTC	CACDSVLGTSSWDTRQMFF
TRDV1	NA	NA	TRDJ1	TGTGCTCTTTTCCCCTTCCCCGCGTTCTGTTCCGATAAACTCATCTTT	CALFPFPAFCSDKLIF
TRDV1	TRDD3	few	TRDJ1	TGTGCTCTTGGAAGGGTCTGGGGGACCGATAAACTCATCTTT	CALGRVWGTDKLIF
TRDV1	TRDD3	few	TRDJ1	TGTGCTCTTGGGGTATTTAGTTACCTCCCGGGGGTGACTGGGGGATTGAACACCGATAAACTCATCTTT	CALGVFSYLPGVTGGLNTDKLIF
TRDV2	TRDD3	NA	TRDJ3	TGTGCCTGTGGCCCTACCGCCGGGGGATACGCTTCCTCCTGGGACACCCGACAGATGTTTTTC	CACGPTAGGYASSWDTRQMFF
TRDV2	TRDD3	few	TRDJ1	TGTGCCTGTGACCACGCCAACTTACTGGGGGATTTCACCGATAAACTCATCTTT	CACDHANLLGDFTDKLIF
TRDV1	NA	large	TRDJ2	TGTGCTCTTGGGGAACCTTTCGTCTCTCCACAACTCTTCTTT	CALGEPFVSPQLFF
TRDV3	TRDD3	NA	TRDJ2	TGTGCCTTTTGCTTCTCTACTGGGGGACCCAAGGGGGCCTTGACAGCACAACTCTTCTTT	CAFCFSTGGPKGALTAQLFF
TRDV1	NA	medium-sized	TRDJ2	TGTGCTCTTGGGAACGTCCTCTGGGCACAACTCTTCTTT	CALGNVLWAQLFF
TRDV2	NA	large	TRDJ3	TGTGCCTGTGACACCGAAGGGGCTAGCTCCTGGGACACCCGACAGATGTTTTTC	CACDTEGASSWDTRQMFF
TRDV3	TRDD3	NA	TRDJ1	TGTGCCTTCTCCTTACTCCTGGGGGACCAATGGCCCTACACCGACAAACTCATCTTT	CAFSLLLGDQWPYTDKLIF
TRDV3	TRDD3	medium-sized	TRDJ1	TGTGCCTTCCTAGGTGGGGGACCCGATAAACTCATCTTT	CAFLGGGPDKLIF